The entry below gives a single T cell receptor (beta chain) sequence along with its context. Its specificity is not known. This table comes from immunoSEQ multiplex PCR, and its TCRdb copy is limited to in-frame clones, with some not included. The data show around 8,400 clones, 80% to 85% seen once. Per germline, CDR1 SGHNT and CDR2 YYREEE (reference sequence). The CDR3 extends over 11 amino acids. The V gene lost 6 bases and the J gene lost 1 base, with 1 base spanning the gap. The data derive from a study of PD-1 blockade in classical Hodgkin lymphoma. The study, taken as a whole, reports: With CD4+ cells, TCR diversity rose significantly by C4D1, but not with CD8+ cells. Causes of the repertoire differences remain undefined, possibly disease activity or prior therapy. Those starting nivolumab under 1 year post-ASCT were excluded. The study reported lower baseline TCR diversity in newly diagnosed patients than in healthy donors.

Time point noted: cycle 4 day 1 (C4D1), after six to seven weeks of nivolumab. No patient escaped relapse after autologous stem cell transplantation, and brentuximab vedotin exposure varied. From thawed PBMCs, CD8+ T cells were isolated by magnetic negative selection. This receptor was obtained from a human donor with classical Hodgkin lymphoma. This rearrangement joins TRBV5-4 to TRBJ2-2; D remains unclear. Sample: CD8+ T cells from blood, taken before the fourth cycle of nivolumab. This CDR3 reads CASKNTGELFF. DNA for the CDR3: TGTGCCAGCAAGAACACCGGGGAGCTGTTTTTT.